Described below is a single TCR beta chain sequence and its context. The antigen is undetermined. The sample belongs to a study of T cells expressing NK-cell markers. Study background: Sorted CD3+CD56-NKG2C+, CD3+CD56+NKG2C+ and CD3+CD56+NKG2C- T cells supplied the TCR beta repertoires. Seven of the eight sequenced donors were HCMV-seropositive; one was seronegative. Regarding the study as a whole: Among several donors, these clonotypes also ranked first in the CD3+CD56-NKG2C+ fraction.

The CDR3 has 11 residues. Germline assignment: CDR1 SEHNR and CDR2 FQNEAQ (reference sequence). TCRdb reprocessed the 5' RACE reads, keeping one entry per CDR3 protein, no DNA. The sample data list around 100,000 distinct CDR3 sequences. The clonotype was recovered from a woman aged 18 to 75 in good health. The J gene is TRBJ2-1, the V gene TRBV7-9. The sample taken for sequencing was blood T cells: a sorted CD56 or NKG2C T cell subset, CD4+ or CD8+ T cells, or bulk PBMC T cells (not recorded which). The CDR3 region is CASSLEVEQFF.